This T cell receptor (beta chain) came from a study of long-term antiretroviral therapy in people with HIV. The germline V and J ends were trimmed by 1 base and 3 bases, with 16 bases remaining between them. Germline V gives CDR1 SGHDT, CDR2 YYEEEE. The CDR3 is 17 residues long. Run at survey level, the immunoSEQ assay was version v3.0. Profiling relied on immunoSEQ multiplex PCR, and the TCRdb table lists in-frame clones only, not all of them. The table shows roughly 23,000 clones, with around 84% occurring only once. Regarding this clone: Its specificity is not known.

Study results and limitations: Gathering of blood took place between about 2003 and 2017, possibly under older ART regimens. The clones with expansion before ART were dominant in the repertoire at all time points.

The sequence was obtained from a man younger than 40 with HIV. Sequences were derived from unsorted PBMCs, sampled almost 6 years after starting antiretroviral therapy. J is TRBJ1-4 and V is TRBV5-6; no clear D. The CDR3 sequence is CASSLRLGVLANEKLFF. CDR3 in DNA: TGTGCCAGCAGCTTGAGACTGGGCGTTTTAGCTAATGAAAAACTGTTTTTT.